This is a list of T cell receptor beta chains from one sample in a study of monozygotic twins with inflammatory bowel disease. TCRdb derives one entry per CDR3 protein from the 5' RACE reads, leaving out DNA. Its listing shows about 43,000 distinct CDR3 sequences. Specimen: blood. Receptors were obtained from a human donor with ulcerative colitis or Crohn's disease, or a healthy co-twin of an affected twin (not recorded which). Each CDR3 is given with its conserved first and last residue. Only some rows state a clone size, as once, few, many or a class for expanded clones.

TRBJ2-3	.	TRBV4-1	CASSLAGLTDTQYF
TRBJ1-1	.	TRBV5-1	CASSLLGVENTEAFF
TRBJ2-5	.	TRBV5-5	CASSLDSVGTQYF
TRBJ1-2	.	TRBV15	CATSRDGVSGGSYGYTF
TRBJ2-1	.	TRBV19	CASSRGQPYNEQFF
TRBJ1-5	.	TRBV20-1	CSAGISGLSNQPQHF
TRBJ2-7	.	TRBV5-5	CASSLSGALTYEQYF
TRBJ2-5	.	TRBV7-2	CASSLDRGGTQYF
TRBJ2-5	.	TRBV2	CASRSGEETQYF
TRBJ1-5	.	TRBV11-2	CAESQGGNQPQHF
TRBJ2-1	.	TRBV5-4	CASSSGNSYNEQFF
TRBJ1-5	.	TRBV11-2	CASSSPGQGVNQPQHF
TRBJ2-3	.	TRBV29-1	CSVSDTSGGYTQYF
TRBJ2-3	.	TRBV4-2	CASSSVPGRGDTQYF
TRBJ1-1	.	TRBV5-1	CASSLTGIENTEAFF
TRBJ1-1	.	TRBV6-1	CASRIQQNTEAFF
TRBJ2-2	.	TRBV4-1	CASSHGTSGFSSTGELFF
TRBJ1-2	medium-sized	TRBV5-1	CASSLMTGDSRGYTF
TRBJ2-7	.	TRBV6-2/TRBV6-3	CASSYSTRQKHYEQYF
TRBJ2-1	.	TRBV14	CASSLRQGSYNEQFF
TRBJ2-3	.	TRBV10-3	CAISEGGAPTDTQYF
TRBJ2-2	.	TRBV7-2	CASSSSGGWSTGELFF
TRBJ2-2	medium-sized	TRBV18	CASSPSGRGDTGELFF
TRBJ2-7	.	TRBV5-1	CASSDSPYEQYF
TRBJ2-7	.	TRBV20-1	CSANPVGTSVHSYEQYF
TRBJ1-2	.	TRBV29-1	CSGRQGSNGYTF
TRBJ1-2	.	TRBV5-1	CASSLAGGGGYTF
TRBJ1-1	.	TRBV2	CASSEIRGTPGGAFF
TRBJ1-1	.	TRBV18	CASSPPGVLNTEAFF
TRBJ2-3	.	TRBV29-1	CSVLGGRSSTDTQYF
TRBJ2-1	.	TRBV5-1	CASRRDPGTSGRASNEQFF
TRBJ2-7	.	TRBV4-2	CASSQGTGGLYEQYF
TRBJ1-2	.	TRBV6-1	CASSSGQHYGYTF
TRBJ2-5	.	TRBV28	CASRQGGIETQYF
TRBJ2-1	.	TRBV7-6	CASSSQGEQFF
TRBJ1-5	.	TRBV7-2	CASSRLRTPNQPQHF